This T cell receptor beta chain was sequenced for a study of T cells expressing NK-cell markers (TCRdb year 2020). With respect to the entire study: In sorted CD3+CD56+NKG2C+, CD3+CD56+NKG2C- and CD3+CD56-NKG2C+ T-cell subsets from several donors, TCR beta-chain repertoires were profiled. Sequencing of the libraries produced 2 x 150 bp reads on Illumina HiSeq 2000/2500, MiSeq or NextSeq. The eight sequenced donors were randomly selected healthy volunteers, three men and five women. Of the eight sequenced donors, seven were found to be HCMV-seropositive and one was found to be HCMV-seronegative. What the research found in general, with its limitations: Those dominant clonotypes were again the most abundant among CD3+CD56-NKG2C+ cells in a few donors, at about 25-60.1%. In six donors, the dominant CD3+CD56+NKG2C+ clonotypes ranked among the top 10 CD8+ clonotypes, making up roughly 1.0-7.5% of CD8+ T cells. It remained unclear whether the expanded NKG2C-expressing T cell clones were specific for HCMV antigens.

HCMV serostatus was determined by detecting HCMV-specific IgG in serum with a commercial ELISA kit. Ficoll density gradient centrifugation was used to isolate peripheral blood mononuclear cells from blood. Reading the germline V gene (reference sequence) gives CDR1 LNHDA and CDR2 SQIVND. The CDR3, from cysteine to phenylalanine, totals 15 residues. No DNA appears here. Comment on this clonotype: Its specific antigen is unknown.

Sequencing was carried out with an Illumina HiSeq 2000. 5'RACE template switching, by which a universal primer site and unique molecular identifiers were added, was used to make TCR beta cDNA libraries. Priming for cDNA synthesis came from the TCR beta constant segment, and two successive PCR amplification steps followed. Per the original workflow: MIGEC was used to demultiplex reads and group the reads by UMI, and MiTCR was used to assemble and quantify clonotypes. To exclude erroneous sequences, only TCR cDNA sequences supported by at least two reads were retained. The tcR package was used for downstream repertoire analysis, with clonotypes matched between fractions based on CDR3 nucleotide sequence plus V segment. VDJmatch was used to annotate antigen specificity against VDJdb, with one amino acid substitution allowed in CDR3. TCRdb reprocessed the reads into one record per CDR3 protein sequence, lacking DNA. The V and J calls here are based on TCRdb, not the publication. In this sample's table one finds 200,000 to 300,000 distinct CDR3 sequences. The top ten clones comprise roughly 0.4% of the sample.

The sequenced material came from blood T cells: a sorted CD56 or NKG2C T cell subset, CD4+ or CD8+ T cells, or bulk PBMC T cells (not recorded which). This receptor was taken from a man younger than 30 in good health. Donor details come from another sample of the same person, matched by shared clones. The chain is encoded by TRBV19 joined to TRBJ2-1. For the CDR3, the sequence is CASSSHGSSYNEQFF.